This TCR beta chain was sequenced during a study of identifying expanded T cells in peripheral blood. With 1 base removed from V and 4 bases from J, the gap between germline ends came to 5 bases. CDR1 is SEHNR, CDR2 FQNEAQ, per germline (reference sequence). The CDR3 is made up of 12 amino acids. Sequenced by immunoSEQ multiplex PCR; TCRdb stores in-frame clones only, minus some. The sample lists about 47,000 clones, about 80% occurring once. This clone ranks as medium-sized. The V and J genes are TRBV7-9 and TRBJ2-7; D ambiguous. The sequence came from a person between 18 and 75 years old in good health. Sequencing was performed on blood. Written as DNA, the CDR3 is TGTGCCAGCAGCTTAGGGGTATACGAGCAGTACTTC. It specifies CASSLGVYEQYF. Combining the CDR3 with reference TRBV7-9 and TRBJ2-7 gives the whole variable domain DTGVSQNPRHKITKRGQNVTFRCDPISEHNRLYWYRQTLGQGPEFLTYFQNEAQLEKSRLLSDRFSAERPKGSFSTLEIQRTEQGDSAMYLCASSLGVYEQYFGPGTRLTVT.